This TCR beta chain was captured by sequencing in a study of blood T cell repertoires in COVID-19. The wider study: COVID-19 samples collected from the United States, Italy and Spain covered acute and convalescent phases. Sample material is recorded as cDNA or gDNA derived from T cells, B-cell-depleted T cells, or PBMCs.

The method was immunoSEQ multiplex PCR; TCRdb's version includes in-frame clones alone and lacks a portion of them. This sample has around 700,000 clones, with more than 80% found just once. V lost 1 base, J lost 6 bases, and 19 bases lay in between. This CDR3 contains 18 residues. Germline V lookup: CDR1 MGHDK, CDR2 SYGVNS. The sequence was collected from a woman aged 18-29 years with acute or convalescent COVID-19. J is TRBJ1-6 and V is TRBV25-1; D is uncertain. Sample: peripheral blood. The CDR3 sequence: CASSESVGGIRPNSPLHF. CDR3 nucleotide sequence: TGTGCCAGCAGTGAATCGGTCGGCGGAATAAGGCCTAATTCACCCCTCCACTTT.